This is a list of T cell receptor beta chains from one sample in a study of identical twins. TCRdb passed the 5' RACE reads through MiXCR, listing each CDR3 protein once. This repertoire shows around 670,000 distinct CDR3 sequences, 6.1% found once; its top ten account for roughly 1.8%. Specimen: naive T cells sorted from blood. Every receptor here comes from a man aged 18-30 years in good health. Both conserved end residues are part of each CDR3. Each record gives: V gene, clone size, J gene, CDR3 length, D gene, CDR3 protein, CDR3 DNA. A D gene is named only where the DNA matches it firmly. Only part of the rows carry a size: once, few, many, or a class if the clone is expanded.

V gene: TRBV20-1
clone size: few
J gene: TRBJ2-3
CDR3 length: 12
D gene: .
CDR3 protein: CSAPRRTDTQYF
CDR3 DNA: TGCAGTGCCCCTAGGCGTACAGATACGCAGTATTTT

V gene: TRBV4-1
clone size: many
J gene: TRBJ2-1
CDR3 length: 12
D gene: .
CDR3 protein: CASSATNNEQFF
CDR3 DNA: TGCGCCAGCAGCGCTACCAACAATGAGCAGTTCTTC

V gene: TRBV12-3/TRBV12-4
clone size: few
J gene: TRBJ1-6
CDR3 length: 11
D gene: .
CDR3 protein: CASSLGLPLHF
CDR3 DNA: TGTGCCAGCAGTTTAGGCCTACCCCTCCACTTT

V gene: TRBV12-3/TRBV12-4
clone size: .
J gene: TRBJ2-1
CDR3 length: 15
D gene: TRBD1
CDR3 protein: CASSDPGQGVNEQFF
CDR3 DNA: TGTGCCAGCAGTGACCCGGGACAGGGGGTCAATGAGCAGTTCTTC

V gene: TRBV28
clone size: few
J gene: TRBJ2-1
CDR3 length: 16
D gene: TRBD2
CDR3 protein: CASSPRLAGGTNEQFF
CDR3 DNA: TGTGCCAGCAGTCCTCGGTTAGCGGGAGGTACTAATGAGCAGTTCTTC

V gene: TRBV4-3
clone size: many
J gene: TRBJ2-7
CDR3 length: 17
D gene: .
CDR3 protein: CASSQERTSVITYEQYF
CDR3 DNA: TGCGCCAGCAGCCAAGAACGGACAAGCGTGATCACCTACGAGCAGTACTTC

V gene: TRBV2
clone size: many
J gene: TRBJ2-1
CDR3 length: 13
D gene: .
CDR3 protein: CASSVRQRNEQFF
CDR3 DNA: TGTGCCAGCAGTGTCAGGCAGCGCAATGAGCAGTTCTTC

V gene: TRBV6-5
clone size: .
J gene: TRBJ2-2
CDR3 length: 12
D gene: .
CDR3 protein: CASRSYTGELFF
CDR3 DNA: TGTGCCAGCAGGTCATACACCGGGGAGCTGTTTTTT

V gene: TRBV20-1
clone size: many
J gene: TRBJ2-7
CDR3 length: 13
D gene: .
CDR3 protein: CSARGRQVYEQYF
CDR3 DNA: TGCAGTGCTAGAGGAAGACAGGTTTACGAGCAGTACTTC

V gene: TRBV29-1
clone size: many
J gene: TRBJ2-6
CDR3 length: 21
D gene: TRBD2
CDR3 protein: CSVEDRGLELAGSSGANVLTF
CDR3 DNA: TGCAGCGTTGAAGACAGGGGGCTTGAACTAGCGGGAAGCTCTGGGGCCAACGTCCTGACTTTC

V gene: TRBV12-3/TRBV12-4
clone size: many
J gene: TRBJ1-1
CDR3 length: 15
D gene: .
CDR3 protein: CASSSQGTVNTEAFF
CDR3 DNA: TGTGCCAGCAGTTCCCAGGGAACGGTGAACACTGAAGCTTTCTTT

V gene: TRBV7-3
clone size: many
J gene: TRBJ2-5
CDR3 length: 19
D gene: TRBD2
CDR3 protein: CASSLRGTSGREPQETQYF
CDR3 DNA: TGTGCCAGCAGCTTAAGGGGGACTAGCGGGAGAGAACCTCAAGAGACCCAGTACTTC

V gene: TRBV6-5
clone size: .
J gene: TRBJ2-1
CDR3 length: 14
D gene: .
CDR3 protein: CASSYPASPNEQFF
CDR3 DNA: TGTGCCAGCAGTTACCCAGCATCCCCGAATGAGCAGTTCTTC

V gene: TRBV25-1
clone size: .
J gene: TRBJ2-7
CDR3 length: 13
D gene: .
CDR3 protein: CASTPIGSHEQYF
CDR3 DNA: TGTGCCAGCACCCCTATCGGGAGCCACGAGCAGTACTTC

V gene: TRBV20-1
clone size: .
J gene: TRBJ2-1
CDR3 length: 15
D gene: TRBD2
CDR3 protein: CSAVMREPLLNEQFF
CDR3 DNA: TGCAGTGCGGTTATGCGGGAGCCTCTTTTAAATGAGCAGTTCTTC

V gene: TRBV6-6
clone size: .
J gene: TRBJ2-5
CDR3 length: 13
D gene: TRBD1
CDR3 protein: CASARDSKETQYF
CDR3 DNA: TGTGCCAGCGCACGGGACAGCAAAGAGACCCAGTACTTC

V gene: TRBV7-9
clone size: many
J gene: TRBJ1-1
CDR3 length: 16
D gene: .
CDR3 protein: CASSPLIDRSNTEAFF
CDR3 DNA: TGTGCCAGCAGCCCCCTGATCGATCGCTCGAACACTGAAGCTTTCTTT

V gene: TRBV20-1
clone size: few
J gene: TRBJ1-5
CDR3 length: 12
D gene: TRBD1
CDR3 protein: CSGQGGEQPQHF
CDR3 DNA: TGCAGCGGCCAGGGGGGCGAACAGCCCCAGCATTTT

V gene: TRBV7-9
clone size: .
J gene: TRBJ2-7
CDR3 length: 15
D gene: .
CDR3 protein: CASSSPTTGSGEQYF
CDR3 DNA: TGTGCCAGCAGCTCGCCAACGACAGGTTCGGGCGAGCAGTACTTC

V gene: TRBV7-2
clone size: .
J gene: TRBJ1-5
CDR3 length: 14
D gene: .
CDR3 protein: CASSPPGAPGPQHF
CDR3 DNA: TGTGCCAGCAGCCCCCCCGGCGCCCCGGGGCCCCAGCATTTT

V gene: TRBV20-1
clone size: many
J gene: TRBJ2-1
CDR3 length: 13
D gene: .
CDR3 protein: CSAIKAEFNEQFF
CDR3 DNA: TGCAGTGCTATAAAAGCAGAATTCAATGAGCAGTTCTTC

V gene: TRBV11-2
clone size: few
J gene: TRBJ2-3
CDR3 length: 13
D gene: .
CDR3 protein: CASSPIGPDTQYF
CDR3 DNA: TGTGCCAGCAGCCCTATAGGGCCCGATACGCAGTATTTT

V gene: TRBV12-3/TRBV12-4
clone size: many
J gene: TRBJ2-7
CDR3 length: 11
D gene: TRBD1
CDR3 protein: CASSYRGEQYF
CDR3 DNA: TGTGCCAGCAGTTACAGGGGGGAGCAGTACTTC

V gene: TRBV10-2
clone size: many
J gene: TRBJ2-1
CDR3 length: 12
D gene: TRBD1
CDR3 protein: CASSEGQGRKFF
CDR3 DNA: TGCGCCAGCAGTGAAGGACAGGGCCGCAAGTTCTTC

V gene: TRBV4-3
clone size: many
J gene: TRBJ2-7
CDR3 length: 15
D gene: .
CDR3 protein: CASSQDRGGGYEQYF
CDR3 DNA: TGCGCCAGCAGCCAAGACCGAGGAGGGGGCTACGAGCAGTACTTC

V gene: TRBV20-1
clone size: many
J gene: TRBJ2-2
CDR3 length: 15
D gene: .
CDR3 protein: CSARVGTVRPGELFF
CDR3 DNA: TGCAGTGCTAGAGTTGGGACGGTTCGGCCCGGGGAGCTGTTTTTT

V gene: TRBV20-1
clone size: .
J gene: TRBJ1-5
CDR3 length: 15
D gene: .
CDR3 protein: CSASPSGARNQPQHF
CDR3 DNA: TGCAGTGCTAGTCCTTCCGGGGCTCGCAATCAGCCCCAGCATTTT

V gene: TRBV28
clone size: many
J gene: TRBJ2-5
CDR3 length: 14
D gene: TRBD1
CDR3 protein: CASSFDRVKETQYF
CDR3 DNA: TGTGCCAGCAGTTTCGACAGGGTAAAAGAGACCCAGTACTTC

V gene: TRBV12-3/TRBV12-4
clone size: .
J gene: TRBJ1-6
CDR3 length: 15
D gene: .
CDR3 protein: CASSPRQSYNSPLHF
CDR3 DNA: TGTGCCAGCAGTCCCCGACAGAGTTATAATTCACCCCTCCACTTT

V gene: TRBV13
clone size: few
J gene: TRBJ2-3
CDR3 length: 20
D gene: TRBD2
CDR3 protein: CASSRWPPGLAGVETDTQYF
CDR3 DNA: TGTGCCAGCAGCCGTTGGCCCCCCGGACTAGCGGGAGTTGAAACAGATACGCAGTATTTT

V gene: TRBV9
clone size: many
J gene: TRBJ2-3
CDR3 length: 14
D gene: .
CDR3 protein: CASSAGETTDTQYF
CDR3 DNA: TGTGCCAGCAGCGCGGGGGAGACCACAGATACGCAGTATTTT

V gene: TRBV20-1
clone size: many
J gene: TRBJ2-1
CDR3 length: 15
D gene: TRBD1
CDR3 protein: CSAAPGTGAYNEQFF
CDR3 DNA: TGCAGTGCTGCGCCCGGGACAGGGGCCTACAATGAGCAGTTCTTC

V gene: TRBV11-1
clone size: .
J gene: TRBJ2-3
CDR3 length: 20
D gene: TRBD2
CDR3 protein: CASSKGTAPGTSGNTDTQYF
CDR3 DNA: TGTGCCAGCAGCAAAGGGACAGCTCCCGGGACTAGCGGGAACACAGATACGCAGTATTTT

V gene: TRBV5-1
clone size: few
J gene: TRBJ1-2
CDR3 length: 13
D gene: .
CDR3 protein: CASSSRRDDGYTF
CDR3 DNA: TGCGCCAGCAGCTCCAGGAGAGATGATGGCTACACCTTC

V gene: TRBV7-9
clone size: many
J gene: TRBJ1-4
CDR3 length: 14
D gene: .
CDR3 protein: CASSTAATNEKLFF
CDR3 DNA: TGTGCCAGCAGCACAGCTGCAACTAATGAAAAACTGTTTTTT

V gene: TRBV20-1
clone size: many
J gene: TRBJ2-6
CDR3 length: 15
D gene: .
CDR3 protein: CSATTVSSGANVLTF
CDR3 DNA: TGCAGTGCGACGACAGTGAGCTCTGGGGCCAACGTCCTGACTTTC

V gene: TRBV5-1
clone size: many
J gene: TRBJ2-4
CDR3 length: 13
D gene: TRBD1
CDR3 protein: CASSGRTGDIQYF
CDR3 DNA: TGCGCCAGCAGCGGAAGGACAGGGGACATTCAGTACTTC

V gene: TRBV12-3/TRBV12-4
clone size: many
J gene: TRBJ1-5
CDR3 length: 15
D gene: .
CDR3 protein: CASSLDGRDNQPQHF
CDR3 DNA: TGTGCCAGCAGTTTAGATGGCAGGGATAATCAGCCCCAGCATTTT

V gene: TRBV29-1
clone size: many
J gene: TRBJ1-2
CDR3 length: 14
D gene: .
CDR3 protein: CSVESQGLAYGYTF
CDR3 DNA: TGCAGCGTTGAATCCCAGGGTTTGGCCTATGGCTACACCTTC

V gene: TRBV5-6
clone size: few
J gene: TRBJ2-5
CDR3 length: 14
D gene: .
CDR3 protein: CASSLLSGQETQYF
CDR3 DNA: TGTGCCAGCAGCTTGCTTAGCGGCCAAGAGACCCAGTACTTC

V gene: TRBV4-1
clone size: .
J gene: TRBJ1-5
CDR3 length: 17
D gene: .
CDR3 protein: CASSQHRVGDGNQPQHF
CDR3 DNA: TGCGCCAGCAGCCAGCACAGGGTAGGCGATGGCAATCAGCCCCAGCATTTT

V gene: TRBV29-1
clone size: many
J gene: TRBJ1-2
CDR3 length: 13
D gene: .
CDR3 protein: CSVEIQGGRGYTF
CDR3 DNA: TGCAGCGTTGAAATACAGGGAGGTCGGGGCTACACCTTC

V gene: TRBV29-1
clone size: many
J gene: TRBJ2-1
CDR3 length: 13
D gene: TRBD2
CDR3 protein: CSVAVGGPGEQFF
CDR3 DNA: TGCAGCGTTGCAGTGGGAGGGCCCGGTGAGCAGTTCTTC

V gene: TRBV10-3
clone size: .
J gene: TRBJ2-3
CDR3 length: 17
D gene: .
CDR3 protein: CAISGDRRRRGTDTQYF
CDR3 DNA: TGTGCCATCAGTGGCGACCGTAGAAGAAGGGGCACAGATACGCAGTATTTT

V gene: TRBV5-1
clone size: .
J gene: TRBJ2-1
CDR3 length: 16
D gene: TRBD2
CDR3 protein: CASSSALAGSYNEQFF
CDR3 DNA: TGCGCCAGCAGCTCAGCACTAGCGGGTTCCTACAATGAGCAGTTCTTC

V gene: TRBV12-3/TRBV12-4
clone size: few
J gene: TRBJ2-5
CDR3 length: 15
D gene: TRBD2
CDR3 protein: CASSFSLADQETQYF
CDR3 DNA: TGTGCCAGCAGCTTCTCACTAGCGGACCAAGAGACCCAGTACTTC

V gene: TRBV11-3
clone size: many
J gene: TRBJ2-2
CDR3 length: 17
D gene: TRBD2
CDR3 protein: CASSLVLAGGLRWELFF
CDR3 DNA: TGTGCCAGCAGCTTAGTGCTAGCGGGAGGGCTCCGATGGGAGCTGTTTTTT

V gene: TRBV6-1
clone size: .
J gene: TRBJ1-1
CDR3 length: 14
D gene: TRBD1
CDR3 protein: CASSIRGPSTEAFF
CDR3 DNA: TGTGCCAGCAGCATCAGGGGGCCGAGCACTGAAGCTTTCTTT

V gene: TRBV27
clone size: many
J gene: TRBJ2-3
CDR3 length: 16
D gene: TRBD2
CDR3 protein: CASSLFASGSTDTQYF
CDR3 DNA: TGTGCCAGCAGTTTATTTGCTAGCGGGAGCACAGATACGCAGTATTTT

V gene: TRBV28
clone size: many
J gene: TRBJ2-7
CDR3 length: 13
D gene: .
CDR3 protein: CASSLEAPSEQYF
CDR3 DNA: TGTGCCAGCAGTTTGGAGGCGCCGTCCGAGCAGTACTTC

V gene: TRBV28
clone size: .
J gene: TRBJ2-6
CDR3 length: 15
D gene: TRBD1
CDR3 protein: CASSHQGAGANVLTF
CDR3 DNA: TGTGCCAGCAGCCATCAGGGGGCTGGGGCCAACGTCCTGACTTTC

V gene: TRBV18
clone size: .
J gene: TRBJ2-1
CDR3 length: 14
D gene: TRBD1
CDR3 protein: CASSPGTGSYEQFF
CDR3 DNA: TGTGCCAGCTCACCAGGGACAGGGTCTTATGAGCAGTTCTTC

V gene: TRBV24-1
clone size: few
J gene: TRBJ2-1
CDR3 length: 14
D gene: .
CDR3 protein: CASQGEGAYNEQFF
CDR3 DNA: TGTGCCAGTCAGGGAGAGGGGGCCTACAATGAGCAGTTCTTC

V gene: TRBV9
clone size: many
J gene: TRBJ2-3
CDR3 length: 15
D gene: .
CDR3 protein: CASSVSSGGKDTQYF
CDR3 DNA: TGTGCCAGCAGCGTATCTTCCGGAGGGAAAGATACGCAGTATTTT

V gene: TRBV12-5
clone size: .
J gene: TRBJ2-2
CDR3 length: 17
D gene: .
CDR3 protein: CASGPRVGPQNTGELFF
CDR3 DNA: TGTGCTAGTGGACCTCGCGTGGGGCCACAGAACACCGGGGAGCTGTTTTTT

V gene: TRBV4-3
clone size: .
J gene: TRBJ2-2
CDR3 length: 16
D gene: TRBD1
CDR3 protein: CASSQEDRVNTGELFF
CDR3 DNA: TGCGCCAGCAGCCAAGAAGACAGGGTGAACACCGGGGAGCTGTTTTTT